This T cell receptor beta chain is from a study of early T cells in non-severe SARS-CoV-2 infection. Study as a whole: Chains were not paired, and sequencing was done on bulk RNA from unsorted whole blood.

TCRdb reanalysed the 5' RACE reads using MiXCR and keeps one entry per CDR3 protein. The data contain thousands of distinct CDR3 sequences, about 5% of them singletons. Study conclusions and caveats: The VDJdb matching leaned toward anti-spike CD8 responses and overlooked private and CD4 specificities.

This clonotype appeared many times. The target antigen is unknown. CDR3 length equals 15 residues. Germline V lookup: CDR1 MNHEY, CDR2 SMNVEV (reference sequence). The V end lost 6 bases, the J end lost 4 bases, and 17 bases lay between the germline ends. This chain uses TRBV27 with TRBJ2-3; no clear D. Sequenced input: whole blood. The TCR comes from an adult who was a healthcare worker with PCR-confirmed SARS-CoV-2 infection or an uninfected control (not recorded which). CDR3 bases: TGTGCCAGCAGCGCCGGGCCTAGACGGGCAGATACGCAGTATTTT. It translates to CASSAGPRRADTQYF.